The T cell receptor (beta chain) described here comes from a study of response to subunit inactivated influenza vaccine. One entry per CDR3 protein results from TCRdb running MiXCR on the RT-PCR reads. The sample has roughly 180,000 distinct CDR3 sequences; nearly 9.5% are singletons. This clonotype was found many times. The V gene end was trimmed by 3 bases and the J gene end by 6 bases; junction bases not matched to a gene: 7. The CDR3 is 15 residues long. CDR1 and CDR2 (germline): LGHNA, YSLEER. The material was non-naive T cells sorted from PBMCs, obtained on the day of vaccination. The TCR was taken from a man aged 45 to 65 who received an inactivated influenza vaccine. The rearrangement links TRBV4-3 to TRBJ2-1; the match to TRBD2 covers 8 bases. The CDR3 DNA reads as TGCGCCAGCAGCCAGACGGGGGGGATGAGCAATGAGCAGTTCTTC. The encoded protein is CASSQTGGMSNEQFF.